This T cell receptor beta chain was sequenced in a study of blood T cell repertoires in COVID-19. In germline, CDR1 is SGHTA, CDR2 FQGNSA. V was clipped by 6 bases and J by 0 bases; unmatched bases: 11. The CDR3 consists of 16 residues. Sequenced by immunoSEQ multiplex PCR; TCRdb stores in-frame clones only, minus some. The profile shows roughly 240,000 clones, more than 65% of them singletons. The material sequenced was peripheral blood. The chain employs TRBV7-2 and TRBJ2-7, with TRBD2 matching 7 bases. The sequence was collected from a man aged 40-49 years who had recovered from COVID-19. The CDR3 loop is CASRQGGGGPSYEQYF. CDR3 nucleotide sequence: TGTGCCAGCAGGCAAGGTGGCGGGGGTCCCTCCTACGAGCAGTACTTC.